The 22 T cell receptor beta chains presented below share a single source sample, sequenced in a study of molecular identifiers for immune sequencing clone quantification. TCRdb ran MiXCR on the PCR reads and lists one entry per CDR3 protein. This sample has approximately 630,000 distinct CDR3 sequences, with roughly 23% found just once. Material for sequencing was naive CD8+ T cells from blood, with Jurkat cell RNA spiked in. Subset reported: FACS-sorted CD8+CD4-CCR7+CD45RA+ naive T cells. The receptors come from a human donor in good health. Some libraries in this study had Jurkat cell RNA spiked in.

The CDR3 DNA is TGCAGTGCCGTAAGGCGGGAAAGGGACCCTGAAGCTTTCTTT. Its translation: CSAVRRERDPEAFF. V is TRBV20-1 and J is TRBJ1-1, with D perhaps TRBD1 (5 bases). The germline V and J ends were trimmed by 6 bases and 6 bases, with 20 bases remaining between them. Germline values: CDR1 DFQATT, CDR2 SNEGSKA (reference sequence). The CDR3 is 14 amino acids.

This clonotype was seen ten or more times. The rearrangement links TRBV27 to TRBJ1-5; D unresolved. CDR3 length: 14 amino acids. V lost 8 bases, J lost 6 bases, and 17 bases lay in between. Per germline, CDR1 MNHEY and CDR2 SMNVEV (reference sequence). The CDR3 sequence: CASYRQGASQPQHF. Here the CDR3 DNA reads TGTGCCAGCTACCGACAAGGAGCAAGTCAGCCCCAGCATTTT.

This clonotype showed up just a few times. The genes are TRBV12-3 or TRBV12-4 and TRBJ2-2, with TRBD2 as a possible D gene (6 bases). The CDR3 covers 16 residues. Trimming left V 6 bases short and J 2 bases short, with 16 bases between. CDR3 protein: CASSPIAVPNTGELFF. CDR3 sequence (DNA): TGTGCCAGCAGCCCCATAGCGGTTCCCAACACCGGGGAGCTGTTTTTT.

The chain uses TRBV7-9 and TRBJ2-1, with TRBD2 matching over 10 bases. This CDR3 spans 16 amino acids. Per the germline V gene, CDR1 is SEHNR and CDR2 is FQNEAQ (reference sequence). V lost 1 base to trimming and J lost 7 bases; unmatched junction nucleotides: 7. The CDR3 spells CASSLVQAGGLNEQFF. Here the CDR3 DNA reads TGTGCCAGCAGCTTAGTTCAAGCGGGAGGGTTAAATGAGCAGTTCTTC. The full variable domain, with the rest looked up from reference TRBV7-9 and TRBJ2-1, is DTGVSQNPRHKITKRGQNVTFRCDPISEHNRLYWYRQTLGQGPEFLTYFQNEAQLEKSRLLSDRFSAERPKGSFSTLEIQRTEQGDSAMYLCASSLVQAGGLNEQFFGPGTRLTVL.

For this clonotype: The junction departs from germline at one end; a sequencing error may be responsible. The chain links TRBV6-1 to TRBJ2-1, with D unclear. The germline CDR1 and CDR2 sequences are MNHNS and SASEGT. This CDR3 region has 14 residues. The CDR3 loop is CASSEAGAYSEQFF. CDR3 nucleotide sequence: TGTGCCAGCAGTGAAGCGGGTGCATACAGTGAGCAGTTCTTC.

This clonotype was observed many times. The chain joins TRBV28 to TRBJ2-7, with a tentative D call TRBD1 (7 bases). Trimming left V 5 bases short and J 4 bases short, with 15 bases between. The CDR3 covers 14 residues. The V gene's germline CDR1 is MDHEN and CDR2 SYDVKM. CDR3 loop: CASSPTGAGYEQYF. In DNA, the CDR3 is TGTGCCAGCAGTCCTACAGGGGCGGGGTACGAGCAGTACTTC.

The table lists this clonotype with a few counts. The rearrangement links TRBV7-2 to TRBJ1-1; a possible D gene is TRBD1 (5 bases). The CDR3 is 15 residues long. The ends were cut back, 4 bases at V and 3 bases at J, with 15 bases in the middle. CDR1 is SGHTA, CDR2 FQGNSA, per germline. The CDR3 DNA reads as TGTGCCAGCAGCTCCGCCTACGGGGGGGACACTGAAGCTTTCTTT. It encodes CASSSAYGGDTEAFF.

Many counts were recorded for this clonotype. The rearrangement uses TRBV29-1 and TRBJ2-2; D ambiguous. This CDR3 region has 13 residues. V lost 5 bases to trimming and J lost 0 bases, with 7 bases between them. Germline CDR1 SQVTM, CDR2 ANQGSEA. The CDR3 is CSVSFSNTGELFF. CDR3 DNA: TGCAGCGTTTCTTTCTCGAACACCGGGGAGCTGTTTTTT.

V is TRBV9 and J is TRBJ2-2; a weak D match, TRBD2 (6 bases). The germline CDR1 and CDR2 sequences are SGDLS and YYNGEE. The CDR3 totals 13 residues. The V end was cut by 1 base, the J end by 6 bases, with 7 bases between. CDR3 sequence: CASSVRGSGELFF. The CDR3 region has the DNA TGTGCCAGCAGCGTACGGGGGTCCGGGGAGCTGTTTTTT.

This clonotype turned up a few times. This sequence joins TRBV28 and TRBJ2-7, with TRBD2 matching 8 bases. V was pared by 3 bases and J by 7 bases, with 8 bases of the junction left unmatched. The CDR3 totals 14 residues. Germline CDR1 MDHEN, CDR2 SYDVKM. This CDR3 is CASSFAGGAGEQYF. The CDR3 DNA is TGTGCCAGCAGTTTCGCGGGAGGAGCGGGTGAGCAGTACTTC.

As regards this clonotype: The CDR3 carries no conserved terminal phenylalanine or tryptophan, so it likely arises from a read error. V gene TRBV5-1 combines with J gene TRBJ2-4; the D is unclear. This CDR3 spans 14 amino acids. Germline assignment: CDR1 SGHRS and CDR2 YFSETQ. Here the CDR3 DNA reads TGCGCCAGCAGCACCAGGCCTGGGGAAAACATACAGTACATC. Its translation is CASSTRPGENIQYI.

A word on this clonotype: This may be a read error: a much more frequent sequence differs by one nucleotide. This chain connects TRBV28 to TRBJ2-5, with D possibly matching TRBD1 (6 bases). From germline, CDR1 is MDHEN and CDR2 SYDVKM. This CDR3 has 13 amino acids. CDR3 loop: CASRQQGDESQYF. The CDR3 bases are TGTGCCAGCAGGCAACAGGGAGATGAGAGCCAGTACTTC.

The CDR3 DNA reads TGTGCCAGCAGTACAGGGACGGAGATTTATAATTCACCCCTCCACTTT. This encodes CASSTGTEIYNSPLHF. This chain links TRBV28 with TRBJ1-6; D possibly corresponds to TRBD1 (6 bases). Trimming cost V 5 bases and J 4 bases, with 15 bases left between them. CDR1 is MDHEN and CDR2 is SYDVKM in the germline V gene. CDR3 size: 16 residues. Full variable domain (rest looked up from reference TRBV28 and TRBJ1-6): DVKVTQSSRYLVKRTGEKVFLECVQDMDHENMFWYRQDPGLGLRLIYFSYDVKMKEKGDIPEGYSVSREKKERFSLILESASTNQTSMYLCASSTGTEIYNSPLHFGNGTRLTVT.

The V gene is TRBV7-9, the J gene TRBJ2-1; D gene ambiguous. Trimming took off 5 bases at V and 6 bases at J, with 17 bases between the two ends. Germline CDR1 is SEHNR and CDR2 is FQNEAQ (reference sequence). This CDR3 has 15 residues. CDR3 nucleotides: TGTGCCAGCAGCGCACCAGGAGATAAACGCAATGAGCAGTTCTTC. Amino acids: CASSAPGDKRNEQFF. The complete variable domain, with remaining parts taken from reference TRBV7-9 and TRBJ2-1, reads DTGVSQNPRHKITKRGQNVTFRCDPISEHNRLYWYRQTLGQGPEFLTYFQNEAQLEKSRLLSDRFSAERPKGSFSTLEIQRTEQGDSAMYLCASSAPGDKRNEQFFGPGTRLTVL.

This clonotype was observed many times. The J gene is TRBJ2-3, the V gene TRBV29-1; D remains ambiguous. Per germline, CDR1 SQVTM and CDR2 ANQGSEA. Trimming cost V 0 bases and J 0 bases, with 10 bases left between them. The CDR3 has 15 residues. CDR3 sequence: CSVEDVGPSTDTQYF. For the CDR3, the DNA is TGCAGCGTTGAAGATGTAGGGCCTAGCACAGATACGCAGTATTTT.

This clonotype came up a few times. The V and J genes are TRBV4-3 and TRBJ1-2; 10 bases line up with TRBD1. The CDR3 spans 16 residues. Trimming took 1 base from V and 6 from J; bases not matched to a gene: 8. Germline lookup yields CDR1 LGHNA and CDR2 YSLEER. The CDR3 spells CASSQGRQGATDGYTF. In DNA, the CDR3 is TGCGCCAGCAGCCAAGGCCGACAGGGGGCAACGGATGGCTACACCTTC.

Many counts were recorded for this clonotype. The chain combines TRBV7-2 with TRBJ1-5, with D unresolved. The germline V and J ends were trimmed by 1 base and 0 bases, with 10 bases remaining between them. Germline CDR1 reads SGHTA; CDR2 reads FQGNSA. The length of the CDR3 is 16 residues. Here the CDR3 DNA reads TGTGCCAGCAGCTTAGAGGTGGACTATAGCAATCAGCCCCAGCATTTT. It specifies CASSLEVDYSNQPQHF. The full variable domain, its missing parts supplied by reference TRBV7-2 and TRBJ1-5, is GAGVSQSPSNKVTEKGKDVELRCDPISGHTALYWYRQSLGQGLEFLIYFQGNSAPDKSGLPSDRFSAERTGGSVSTLTIQRTQQEDSAVYLCASSLEVDYSNQPQHFGDGTRLSIL.

As regards this clonotype: This may come from a read error, since a much larger clone is one base off. The V call is TRBV28, the J call TRBJ2-3; D ambiguous. V was pared by 5 bases and J by 5 bases, with 11 bases between. The CDR3 is 13 residues long. Germline V CDR1 and CDR2: MDHEN, SYDVKM. CDR3: CASSLRLGDTQYF. As DNA, the CDR3 is TGTGCCAGCAGTCTCAGGTTGGGAGATACGCAGTATTTT.

The rearrangement links TRBV28 to TRBJ2-7; D gene unclear. V gave up 6 bases and J gave up 0 bases, with 18 bases separating them. This CDR3 spans 16 amino acids. Germline-derived CDR1 and CDR2 are MDHEN and SYDVKM. CDR3 sequence (DNA): TGTGCCAGCAGACCCCTTTACACTACCAGCTCCTACGAGCAGTACTTC. This codes for CASRPLYTTSSYEQYF.

The chain has TRBV27 and TRBJ1-2; 7 bases map to TRBD1. The CDR3 runs to 15 residues. Looked up from germline, CDR1 is MNHEY and CDR2 is SMNVEV (reference sequence). The trim removed 4 bases at V and 4 bases at J, leaving 9 bases unmatched. CDR3 region: CASSYGVGTVYGYTF. CDR3 nucleotide sequence: TGTGCCAGCAGTTATGGTGTCGGGACAGTCTATGGCTACACCTTC.

This clonotype was detected once. This may come from a read error, since a much larger clone is one base off. The V gene is TRBV30, the J gene TRBJ2-7; D gene unclear. Trimming cost V 2 bases and J 7 bases, with 18 bases left between them. There are 14 residues in the CDR3. Germline loops: CDR1 GTSNPN, CDR2 SVGIG (reference sequence). In DNA, the CDR3 is TGTGCCTGGAGTTCAGTAGGGCTTCCAAAGGAGCAGTACTTC. It encodes CAWSSVGLPKEQYF.

The V call is TRBV30, the J call TRBJ2-6; TRBD1 matches at 9 bases. V lost 2 bases to trimming and J lost 14 bases; unmatched junction nucleotides: 10. The CDR3 covers 14 residues. Germline values: CDR1 GTSNPN, CDR2 SVGIG (reference sequence). Written as DNA, the CDR3 is TGTGCCTGGAGTCCGGGACAGGGTATCCTCTTCCTGACTTTC. Encoded protein: CAWSPGQGILFLTF.